These 16 T cell receptor beta chains were sequenced from one sample in a study of monozygotic twins with inflammatory bowel disease. TCRdb re-analyzed the 5' RACE reads; it lists each CDR3 protein once, without DNA. The table counts some 190,000 distinct CDR3 sequences; under 8.5% lies in the top ten. The sequencing sample was made of blood. The receptors were sampled from a human donor with ulcerative colitis or Crohn's disease, or a healthy co-twin of an affected twin (not recorded which).

The V gene is TRBV11-1, the J gene TRBJ1-1; TCRdb gives TRBD1 as the D gene, but with no DNA this cannot be confirmed. The CDR3 extends over 13 amino acids. CDR1 is SGHAT, CDR2 FQDESV, per germline (reference sequence). CDR3: CASSTRENTEAFF.

The chain combines TRBV6-2 or TRBV6-3 with TRBJ2-6; there is no DNA to check the TCRdb D call of TRBD2. Germline V gene data show CDR1 as MNHEY and CDR2 as SVGEGT. The CDR3 spans 20 residues. The CDR3 loop is CASSSVGGSGARSGANVLTF.

This rearrangement joins TRBV27 to TRBJ2-6. The germline V gene encodes CDR1 MNHEY and CDR2 SMNVEV (reference sequence). The length of the CDR3 is 15 residues. The CDR3 loop is CASSSVSSGANVLTF. Combining the CDR3 with reference TRBV27 and TRBJ2-6 gives the whole variable domain EAQVTQNPRYLITVTGKKLTVTCSQNMNHEYMSWYRQDPGLGLRQIYYSMNVEVTDKGDVPEGYKVSRKEKRNFPLILESPSPNQTSLYFCASSSVSSGANVLTFGAGSRLTVL.

This chain uses TRBV25-1 with TRBJ2-7; TCRdb proposes TRBD1, but this gene call is untestable without DNA. The CDR3 runs 13 residues. In germline, CDR1 is MGHDK, CDR2 SYGVNS. CDR3 loop: CAIEDSYSYEQYF.

The chain has TRBV5-1 and TRBJ2-4; TCRdb's D call, TRBD1, is unchecked because there is no DNA. Germline-derived CDR1 and CDR2 are SGHRS and YFSETQ. The CDR3 loop spans 16 amino acids. The CDR3 here is CASSLAPGQAKNIQYF.

The rearrangement uses TRBV7-8 and TRBJ1-1. Germline-derived CDR1 and CDR2 are SGHVS and FQNEAQ. This CDR3 contains 14 residues. The CDR3 sequence: CASSFSQLGTEAFF.

The gene calls are TRBV12-3 or TRBV12-4 and TRBJ2-5; TCRdb designates TRBD1, a call that cannot be tested without DNA. The CDR3 has 13 amino acids. Here the CDR3 reads CASRAGTEETQYF.

The chain has TRBV7-9 and TRBJ1-6. CDR1 SEHNR and CDR2 FQNEAQ come from the germline V gene (reference sequence). The CDR3 has 15 residues. CDR3: CASTSRENYNSPLHF. The full variable domain, with the rest looked up from reference TRBV7-9 and TRBJ1-6, is DTGVSQNPRHKITKRGQNVTFRCDPISEHNRLYWYRQTLGQGPEFLTYFQNEAQLEKSRLLSDRFSAERPKGSFSTLEIQRTEQGDSAMYLCASTSRENYNSPLHFGNGTRLTVT.

This chain uses TRBV18 with TRBJ2-5. The CDR3 has 14 amino acids. Germline V gene data show CDR1 as KGHSH and CDR2 as LQKENI. The CDR3: CASSPLGQSETQYF.

CDR3 sequence: CASRSGTSGSYNEQFF. V gene TRBV11-2 combines with J gene TRBJ2-1; TCRdb's D call, TRBD2, is unchecked because there is no DNA. Germline V gives CDR1 SGHAT, CDR2 FQNNGV. The CDR3 is 16 residues long.

The chain carries TRBV12-3 or TRBV12-4 and TRBJ2-7; TCRdb picks TRBD1, but there is no DNA to check that call. CDR3 length: 15 residues. The chain's CDR3 is CASSSQGANSYEQYF.

V gene TRBV7-2 combines with J gene TRBJ2-3; the TCRdb D gene call, TRBD2, has no DNA to confirm it. Germline CDR1 reads SGHTA; CDR2 reads FQGNSA. The CDR3 consists of 15 residues. The CDR3 loop is CASSLGGPNTDTQYF.

V usage is TRBV6-1 and J usage is TRBJ2-7. Germline CDR1 and CDR2: MNHNS and SASEGT. The CDR3 covers 12 residues. The CDR3 region is CASRDSDYEQYF.

This chain links TRBV27 with TRBJ1-5; TCRdb calls TRBD1, which cannot be checked without DNA. The germline V gene has CDR1 MNHEY and CDR2 SMNVEV (reference sequence). The CDR3 contains 14 residues. The CDR3 loop reads CASRPSGDYRPQHF.

V and J are TRBV11-2 and TRBJ2-1; TCRdb designates TRBD2, a call that cannot be tested without DNA. The CDR3 totals 14 residues. In germline, CDR1 is SGHAT, CDR2 FQNNGV. The CDR3 here is CASSLEGGEQSEFF.

This sequence joins TRBV5-1 and TRBJ2-3. Germline V gene lookup returns CDR1 SGHRS and CDR2 YFSETQ. The CDR3 sequence is 14 residues long. The CDR3 sequence: CASSLLPSTDTQYF. The full variable domain, completed using reference TRBV5-1 and TRBJ2-3, is KAGVTQTPRYLIKTRGQQVTLSCSPISGHRSVSWYQQTPGQGLQFLFEYFSETQRNKGNFPGRFSGRQFSNSRSEMNVSTLELGDSALYLCASSLLPSTDTQYFGPGTRLTVL.